The next 2 T cell receptor beta chains were all read from a single sample in a study of cytomegalovirus exposure and HLA in healthy donors. This PCR relied on a set of 60 Vbeta primers and 13 Jbeta primers. Profiled with immunoSEQ multiplex PCR; TCRdb holds only in-frame clones, not every one. In the table there are tens of thousands of clones, 85% of which are singletons. Specimen: PBMCs. The receptors shown here come from a female donor in good health and CMV-seronegative.

The V gene is TRBV5-6, the J gene TRBJ2-5; D possibly corresponds to TRBD2 (6 bases). Per the germline V gene, CDR1 is SGHDT and CDR2 is YYEEEE. V was trimmed by 0 bases and J by 0 bases, leaving 15 bases between them. This CDR3 is built from 17 residues. CDR3 amino acids: CASSLGPQTSHQETQYF. The CDR3 nucleotides read TGTGCCAGCAGCTTGGGACCCCAAACTAGCCACCAAGAGACCCAGTACTTC.

The chain couples TRBV28 to TRBJ2-1; 8 bases line up with TRBD2. Trimming cost V 8 bases and J 5 bases; bases outside gene matches: 11. Germline CDR1 reads MDHEN; CDR2 reads SYDVKM. The CDR3 length is 15 residues. CDR3 nucleotide sequence: TGTGCCAGCTCCGGGCGAAGCGGGGGTGACAATGAGCAGTTCTTC. Amino acid sequence: CASSGRSGGDNEQFF. The variable domain in full, with the rest retrieved from reference TRBV28 and TRBJ2-1, is DVKVTQSSRYLVKRTGEKVFLECVQDMDHENMFWYRQDPGLGLRLIYFSYDVKMKEKGDIPEGYSVSREKKERFSLILESASTNQTSMYLCASSGRSGGDNEQFFGPGTRLTVL.